Here is one T cell receptor (beta chain) with its context. Antigen unknown. This specimen belongs to a study of OX40 agonist ivuxolimab in advanced cancers. Assay: immunoSEQ multiplex PCR; the TCRdb copy retains only in-frame clones and omits some. The table records 100,000 or so clones, roughly 80% of them present only once. The CDR3 totals 16 residues. J was trimmed by 0 bases and V by 5 bases; bases with no gene match: 7. From germline, CDR1 is SGHDT and CDR2 YYEEEE. Findings of the study overall: On average, a greater number of expanded clones characterised CD8+ T cells relative to CD4+.

The sample in question was CD4+ or CD8+ T cells sorted from blood, obtained in a trial of the OX40 agonist ivuxolimab. The chain combines TRBV5-6 with TRBJ2-7; the match to TRBD2 covers 11 bases. The receptor was isolated from an adult with an advanced solid tumor such as melanoma, head and neck, liver or kidney cancer. CDR3 protein: CASRVSGTSGSYEQYF. The CDR3 DNA sequence: TGTGCCAGCAGAGTTTCCGGGACTAGCGGCTCCTACGAGCAGTACTTC.